This T cell receptor beta chain was profiled in a study of T cell changes during pregnancy in multiple sclerosis. TCRdb's table, derived via immunoSEQ multiplex PCR, lists solely in-frame clones and lacks some. The sample carries about 80,000 clones, roughly 91% recorded once. This CDR3 comprises 13 residues. Trimming stripped 4 bases from V and 1 base from J, with 8 bases between. Germline V gene lookup returns CDR1 SQVTM and CDR2 ANQGSEA. The source material was peripheral blood, sampled after pregnancy. V is TRBV29-1 and J is TRBJ2-1; D unclear. The receptor was isolated from a female donor in good health, enrolled as a control in a pregnancy study. CDR3 in amino acids: CSVVAQSYNEQFF. The CDR3 bases are TGCAGCGTTGTTGCCCAGTCCTACAATGAGCAGTTCTTC.